One and the same sample provided the 11 T cell receptor delta chains below, sequenced in a study of delta chains in infants with herpesvirus infections. Gamma-chain- and delta-chain-specific primers converted PBMC RNA into TCR cDNA. TCRdb called clones anew from the RT-PCR reads with CATT. The sample comprises about 1,500 delta-chain clones, roughly 6.7% of which are singletons, and approximately 3.3% rests with the top ten. The sample was peripheral blood, taken at time point 1 of longitudinal follow-up. The receptors derive from a human donor who was a Ugandan infant, either HIV-exposed or HIV-unexposed (not recorded which).

By share, this clone ranks as medium-sized. The J gene is TRDJ1, the V gene TRDV1; no definite D call. The CDR3 spans 15 residues. Germline V gives CDR1 TSWWSYY, CDR2 QGS. Trimming shortened V by 6 bases and J by 2 bases, and 16 bases separated the two germline ends. In DNA form, the CDR3 reads TGTGCTCTTGGTGCTAAGATGGGTAAGACCGATAAACTCATCTTT. It yields the protein CALGAKMGKTDKLIF.

This clone rates as large. Sequence at one end of the junction differs from germline and may be a read error. The chain combines TRDV1 with TRDJ1; 12 bases are a match to TRDD3. The length of the CDR3 is 22 residues. Per the germline V gene, CDR1 is TSWWSYY and CDR2 is QGS. CDR3 sequence: CALGARHRTPSTGGYRHNKLIF. In nucleotides, the CDR3 is TGTGCTCTTGGGGCCCGGCACCGTACCCCCAGTACTGGGGGATACCGACACAATAAGCTCATCTTT.

Within the sample, this clone is medium-sized (0.01 to 0.1%). The chain carries TRDV1 and TRDJ1; 8 positions match TRDD3. Germline values: CDR1 TSWWSYY, CDR2 QGS. CDR3 length: 17 residues. V shed 2 bases, J shed 1 base, and the junction held 9 bases outside the gene matches. CDR3 sequence (DNA): TGTGCTCTTGGGGAAATTGGTACTGGGGGTGGCACCGATAAACTCATCTTT. Translated, it gives CALGEIGTGGGTDKLIF.

In its sample, this clone ranks as large. The chain couples TRDV1 to TRDJ1, with D possibly TRDD3 on 6 matching bases. The CDR3 runs 19 residues. Germline V CDR1 and CDR2: TSWWSYY, QGS. Trimming took off 0 bases at V and 0 bases at J, with 20 bases between the two ends. The CDR3 DNA reads as TGTGCTCTTGGGGAACTTGGTCGGGGAGTGGGGGTTAACACCGATAAACTCATCTTT. Translated, it gives CALGELGRGVGVNTDKLIF.

Comments on this clone: Within the sample, other DNA sequences also encode this same CDR3. The rearrangement links TRDV1 to TRDJ1, with 11 bases aligning to TRDD3. The CDR3 runs 18 residues. V shed 2 bases, J shed 9 bases, and the junction held 17 bases outside the gene matches. Germline values: CDR1 TSWWSYY, CDR2 QGS. The DNA of the CDR3 is TGTGCTCTTGGGGAAGCGCTCCATTTACTGGGGGATATCGGGGAACTCATCTTT. This codes for CALGEALHLLGDIGELIF.

Within the sample, this clone is large. V is TRDV2 and J is TRDJ3; 7 positions agree with TRDD3. The CDR3 loop spans 19 amino acids. Germline V gene sequence: CDR1 GEAIGNYY, CDR2 EKD. The trim removed 0 bases at V and 0 bases at J, leaving 7 bases unmatched. CDR3 region: CACDTGGFRTSWDTRQMFF. In DNA form, the CDR3 reads TGTGCCTGTGACACCGGGGGATTTAGGACCTCCTGGGACACCCGACAGATGTTTTTC.

By share, this clone counts as medium-sized. The V gene is TRDV1, the J gene TRDJ3; a possible D gene is TRDD1 (5 bases). Trimming stripped 9 bases from V and 5 bases from J, with 32 bases between. The CDR3 is 21 residues long. Germline CDR1 and CDR2: TSWWSYY and QGS. CDR3 sequence: CALSPEQRRIAGPRDTRQMFF. CDR3 DNA: TGTGCTCTATCTCCAGAACAGAGAAGAATAGCTGGTCCGAGGGACACCCGACAGATGTTTTTC.

This clone appeared a few times. This clone may be a read error of a much larger clone one base away. The same CDR3 is also encoded by other DNA sequences in this sample. The rearrangement links TRDV1 to TRDJ1, with 8 bases that match TRDD3. Trimming took 3 bases from V and 4 from J; bases not matched to a gene: 28. This CDR3 is 22 amino acids long. CDR1 is TSWWSYY, CDR2 QGS, per germline. The DNA for the CDR3 is TGTGCTCTTGGGGATAGGCTCCCCACTCTAATTATCACGTACTGGGGGGTCGATAAACTCATCTTT. It yields the protein CALGDRLPTLIITYWGVDKLIF.

Judged by abundance, this clone is medium-sized. CDR3 in DNA: TGTGCTCTTGGGAAAACTCTACGACGGGGGATACGCGTACGTACTTACACCGATAAACTCATCTTT. It yields the protein CALGKTLRRGIRVRTYTDKLIF. The V and J genes are TRDV1 and TRDJ1, with 10 bases identical to TRDD3. This CDR3 is built from 22 residues. V lost 5 bases, J lost 0 bases, and 24 bases stayed unmatched. Germline assignment: CDR1 TSWWSYY and CDR2 QGS.

This clone came up a few times. This sequence joins TRDV1 and TRDJ1; the match to TRDD3 covers 7 bases. From germline, CDR1 is TSWWSYY and CDR2 QGS. Trimming at V came to 0 bases and at J to 0 bases, leaving 28 bases not matched to a gene. This CDR3 has 24 residues. In DNA, the CDR3 is TGTGCTCTTGGGGAACTACTCACCTGGAGGATCTCTGGGGGCCTCCATACCGACACCGATAAACTCATCTTT. This translates into CALGELLTWRISGGLHTDTDKLIF.

As for this clone: This may stem from a read error, because a much larger clone lies one nucleotide away. This chain's CDR3 is CALGELNTTRWGDKLIF. In nucleotides, the CDR3 is TGTGCTCTTGGGGAATTGAACACAACCCGATGGGGGGATAAACTCATCTTT. The chain is built from TRDV1 and TRDJ1; maybe TRDD3 (6 bases). The J gene, missing from TCRdb, was assigned here through DNA to germline matching. Germline-derived CDR1 and CDR2 are TSWWSYY and QGS. V shed 2 bases and J shed 5 bases, with 21 bases lying between them. There are 17 residues in the CDR3.